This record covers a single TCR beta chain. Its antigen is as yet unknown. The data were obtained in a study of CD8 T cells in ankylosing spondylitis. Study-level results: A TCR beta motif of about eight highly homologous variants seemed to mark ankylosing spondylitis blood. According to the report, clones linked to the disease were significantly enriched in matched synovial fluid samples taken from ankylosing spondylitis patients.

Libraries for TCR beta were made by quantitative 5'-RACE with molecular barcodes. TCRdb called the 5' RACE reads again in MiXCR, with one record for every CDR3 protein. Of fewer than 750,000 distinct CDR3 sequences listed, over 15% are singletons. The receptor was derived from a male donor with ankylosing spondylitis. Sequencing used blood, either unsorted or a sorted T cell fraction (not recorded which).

CDR3 sequence: CASSTPNLLEASRVDVLGDTQYF. CDR3 nucleotide sequence: TGTGCCAGCAGTACCCCTAACCTACTAGAGGCTAGCAGGGTGGATGTATTAGGAGATACGCAGTATTTT. V and J are TRBV25-1 and TRBJ2-3; D might be TRBD1 or TRBD2, each matching 5 bases. This CDR3 contains 23 residues. Germline loops: CDR1 MGHDK, CDR2 SYGVNS. Between the trimmed V and J ends, which lost 5 bases and 5 bases, there was a span of 41 bases.